This TCR beta chain emerged from a study of blood T cell repertoires in COVID-19. Study as a whole: The United States, Italy and Spain were the sources of the acute and convalescent COVID-19 samples. The cDNA or gDNA used as material had been derived from T cells, B-cell-depleted T cells, or PBMCs.

V was pared by 4 bases and J by 2 bases, with 8 bases between. CDR3 length: 13 amino acids. The germline V gene has CDR1 LGHDT and CDR2 YNNKEL (reference sequence). Methods used by the authors: Amplifying reference gene primers gave estimates of nucleated cell counts. The table came from immunoSEQ multiplex PCR; TCRdb's copy has only in-frame clones and leaves some out. That table is the source of V, J and clone size, and D and trimming were worked out from the DNA. The table shows 88,000 or so clones, with around 75% occurring only once. The chain employs TRBV3-1 (or the pseudogene TRBV3-2) and TRBJ2-5, with D maybe TRBD1 (5 bases). The source material was peripheral blood. The clonotype originates from a human donor in a cohort sampled during active COVID-19. The CDR3 nucleotides read TGTGCCAGCAGCCGTAGGGGTCAAGAGACCCAGTACTTC. The encoded protein is CASSRRGQETQYF.